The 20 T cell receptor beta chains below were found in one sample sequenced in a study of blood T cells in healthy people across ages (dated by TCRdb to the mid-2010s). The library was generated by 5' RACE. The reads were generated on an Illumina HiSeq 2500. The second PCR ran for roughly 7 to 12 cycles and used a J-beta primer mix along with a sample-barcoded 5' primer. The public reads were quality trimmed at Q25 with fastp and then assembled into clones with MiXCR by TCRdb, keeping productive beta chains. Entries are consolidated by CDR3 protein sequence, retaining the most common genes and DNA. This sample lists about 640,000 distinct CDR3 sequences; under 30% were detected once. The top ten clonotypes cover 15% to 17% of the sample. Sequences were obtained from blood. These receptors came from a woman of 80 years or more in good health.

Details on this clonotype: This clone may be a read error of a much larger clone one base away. The CDR3 nucleotides read TGTGCCAGCAGTGAAGGACTAACCCAAGAGTCCCAGTACTTC. It translates to CASSEGLTQESQYF. This chain joins TRBV6-1 and TRBJ2-4; perhaps TRBD2 as D (5 bases). The CDR3 extends over 14 amino acids. Germline assignment: CDR1 MNHNS and CDR2 SASEGT. Deletions cut 1 base from V and 13 bases from J, with 17 bases between.

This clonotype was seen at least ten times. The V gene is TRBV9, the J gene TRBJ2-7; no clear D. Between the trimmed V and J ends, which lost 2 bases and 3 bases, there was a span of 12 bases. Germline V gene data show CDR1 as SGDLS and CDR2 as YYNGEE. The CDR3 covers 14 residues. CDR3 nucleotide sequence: TGTGCCAGCAGCGTCCTCCCGGACGGCTACGAGCAGTACTTC. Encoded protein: CASSVLPDGYEQYF.

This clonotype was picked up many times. The CDR3 sequence is CASSPDAGSQAFF. The CDR3 coding sequence is TGCGCCAGCAGCCCAGATGCAGGCAGCCAAGCTTTCTTT. The rearrangement joins TRBV5-1 to TRBJ1-1; no clear D gene. V lost 4 bases and J 9 bases, leaving 16 bases between the germline ends. This CDR3 spans 13 amino acids. Germline V gives CDR1 SGHRS, CDR2 YFSETQ.

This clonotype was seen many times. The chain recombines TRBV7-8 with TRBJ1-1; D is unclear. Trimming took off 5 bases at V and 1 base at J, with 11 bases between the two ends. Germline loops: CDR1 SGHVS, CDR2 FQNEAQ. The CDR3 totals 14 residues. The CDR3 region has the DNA TGTGCCAGCAGCCCGCGGCAGACGAACACTGAAGCTTTCTTT. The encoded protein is CASSPRQTNTEAFF.

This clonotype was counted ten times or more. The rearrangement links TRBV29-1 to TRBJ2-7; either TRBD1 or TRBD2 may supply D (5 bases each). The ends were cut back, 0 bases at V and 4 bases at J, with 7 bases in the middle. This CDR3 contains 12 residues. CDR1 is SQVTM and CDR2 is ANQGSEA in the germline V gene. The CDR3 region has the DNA TGCAGCGTTGAAGATGGGGGTTACGAGCAGTACTTC. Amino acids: CSVEDGGYEQYF.

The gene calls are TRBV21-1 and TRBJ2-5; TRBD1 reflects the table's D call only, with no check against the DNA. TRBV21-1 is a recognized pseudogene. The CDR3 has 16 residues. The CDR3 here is CASSKGRGDRGETQYF. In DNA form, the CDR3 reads TGTGCCAGCAGCAAAGGAAGGGGGGACAGGGGCGAGACCCAGTACTTC.

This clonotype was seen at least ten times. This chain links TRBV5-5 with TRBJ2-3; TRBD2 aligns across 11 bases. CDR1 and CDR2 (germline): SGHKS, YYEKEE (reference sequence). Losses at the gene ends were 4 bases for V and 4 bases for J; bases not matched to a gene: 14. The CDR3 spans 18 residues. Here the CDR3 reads CASSPRGSGGALPDTQYF. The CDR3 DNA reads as TGTGCCAGCAGCCCCCGAGGTAGCGGGGGGGCCCTTCCAGATACGCAGTATTTT.

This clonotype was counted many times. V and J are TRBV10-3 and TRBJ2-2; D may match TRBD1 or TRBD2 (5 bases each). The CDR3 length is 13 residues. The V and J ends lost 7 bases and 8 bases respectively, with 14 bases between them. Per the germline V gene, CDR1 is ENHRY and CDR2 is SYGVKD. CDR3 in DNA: TGTGCCATCACCGGGACCTCAAGGGGGGAGCTGTTTTTT. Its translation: CAITGTSRGELFF.

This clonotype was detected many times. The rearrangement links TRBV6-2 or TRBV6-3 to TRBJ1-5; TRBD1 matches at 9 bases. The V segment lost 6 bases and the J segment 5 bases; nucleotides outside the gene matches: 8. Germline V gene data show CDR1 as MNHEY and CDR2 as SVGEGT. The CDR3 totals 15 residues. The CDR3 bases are TGTGCCAGCAGCCCGAGGGGACAGGGTCATCAGCCCCAGCATTTT. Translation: CASSPRGQGHQPQHF.

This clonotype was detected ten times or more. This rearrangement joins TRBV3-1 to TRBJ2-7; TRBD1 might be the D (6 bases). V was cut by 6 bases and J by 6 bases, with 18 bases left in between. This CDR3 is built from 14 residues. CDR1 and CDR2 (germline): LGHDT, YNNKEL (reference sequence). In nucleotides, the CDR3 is TGTGCCAGCAGTCAGGGACATTCGGCCCTCGAGCAGTACTTC. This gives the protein CASSQGHSALEQYF.

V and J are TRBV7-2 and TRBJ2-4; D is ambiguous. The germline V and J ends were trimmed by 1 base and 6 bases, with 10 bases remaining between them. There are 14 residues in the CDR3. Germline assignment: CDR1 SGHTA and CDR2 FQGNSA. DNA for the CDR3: TGTGCCAGCAGCTTAGACTGGGCGCCAAACATTCAGTACTTC. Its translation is CASSLDWAPNIQYF.

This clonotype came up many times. The CDR3 here is CSAPPGQGGYTF. For the CDR3, the DNA is TGCAGTGCTCCTCCGGGACAGGGGGGCTACACCTTC. J is TRBJ1-2 and V is TRBV20-1; 10 nucleotides match TRBD1. This CDR3 has 12 amino acids. Germline values: CDR1 DFQATT, CDR2 SNEGSKA (reference sequence). Trimming took 5 bases from V and 8 from J; bases not matched to a gene: 5.

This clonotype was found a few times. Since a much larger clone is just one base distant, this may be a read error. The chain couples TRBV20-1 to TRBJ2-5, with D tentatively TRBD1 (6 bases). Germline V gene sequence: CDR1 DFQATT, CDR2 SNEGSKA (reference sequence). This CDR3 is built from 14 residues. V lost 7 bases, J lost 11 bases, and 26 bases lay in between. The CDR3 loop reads CSVETGHPGDEQYF. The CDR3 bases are TGCAGTGTTGAAACGGGACACCCAGGGGATGAGCAGTACTTC.

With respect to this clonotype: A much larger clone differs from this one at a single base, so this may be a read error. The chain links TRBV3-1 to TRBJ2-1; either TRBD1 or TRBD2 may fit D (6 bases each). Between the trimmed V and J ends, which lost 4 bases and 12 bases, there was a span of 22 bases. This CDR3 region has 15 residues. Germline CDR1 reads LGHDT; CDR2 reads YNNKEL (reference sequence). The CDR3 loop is CASSLGTPPGDGQFF. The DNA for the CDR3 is TGTGCCAGCAGCCTCGGGACTCCACCAGGGGATGGGCAGTTCTTC.

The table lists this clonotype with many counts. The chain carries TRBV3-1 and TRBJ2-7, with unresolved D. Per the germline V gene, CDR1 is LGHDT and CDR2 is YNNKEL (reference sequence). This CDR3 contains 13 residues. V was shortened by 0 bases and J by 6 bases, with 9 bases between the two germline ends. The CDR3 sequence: CASSQDQGSEQYF. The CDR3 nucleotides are TGTGCCAGCAGCCAAGATCAAGGATCCGAGCAGTACTTC.

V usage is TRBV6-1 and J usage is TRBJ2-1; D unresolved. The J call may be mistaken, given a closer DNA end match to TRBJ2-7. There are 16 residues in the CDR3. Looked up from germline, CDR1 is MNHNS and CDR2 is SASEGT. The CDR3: CASSERSSSPYNEQYF. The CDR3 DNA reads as TGTGCCAGCAGTGAACGGAGTTCGAGCCCCTACAATGAGCAGTACTTC.

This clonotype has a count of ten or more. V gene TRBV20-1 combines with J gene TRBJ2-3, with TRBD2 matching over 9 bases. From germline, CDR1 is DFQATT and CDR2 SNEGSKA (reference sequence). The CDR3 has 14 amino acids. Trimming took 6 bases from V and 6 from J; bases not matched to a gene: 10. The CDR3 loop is CSAGPAGGHDTQYF. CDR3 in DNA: TGCAGTGCAGGGCCTGCGGGGGGGCATGATACGCAGTATTTT.

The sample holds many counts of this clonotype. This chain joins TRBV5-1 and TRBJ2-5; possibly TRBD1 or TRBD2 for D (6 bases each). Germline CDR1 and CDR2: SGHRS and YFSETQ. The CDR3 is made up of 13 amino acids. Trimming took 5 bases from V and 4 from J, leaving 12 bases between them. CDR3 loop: CASRFGGIETQYF. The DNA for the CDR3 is TGCGCCAGCAGATTCGGGGGCATAGAGACCCAGTACTTC.

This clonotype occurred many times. The CDR3 DNA reads as TGTGCCAGCAGCCATGGAGCAACGGCCGGCTACACCTTC. Amino acids: CASSHGATAGYTF. The genes are TRBV3-1 and TRBJ1-2; no reliable D call. The CDR3 extends over 13 amino acids. Germline V gives CDR1 LGHDT, CDR2 YNNKEL (reference sequence). V dropped 3 bases and J dropped 8 bases, with 13 bases sitting between them.

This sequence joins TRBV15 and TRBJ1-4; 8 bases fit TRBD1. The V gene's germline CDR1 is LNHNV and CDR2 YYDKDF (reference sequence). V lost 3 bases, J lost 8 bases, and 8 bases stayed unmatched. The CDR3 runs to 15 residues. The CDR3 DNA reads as TGTGCCACCAGCAGGCTTACAGGGGGAGACGAAAAACTGTTTTTT. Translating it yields CATSRLTGGDEKLFF.